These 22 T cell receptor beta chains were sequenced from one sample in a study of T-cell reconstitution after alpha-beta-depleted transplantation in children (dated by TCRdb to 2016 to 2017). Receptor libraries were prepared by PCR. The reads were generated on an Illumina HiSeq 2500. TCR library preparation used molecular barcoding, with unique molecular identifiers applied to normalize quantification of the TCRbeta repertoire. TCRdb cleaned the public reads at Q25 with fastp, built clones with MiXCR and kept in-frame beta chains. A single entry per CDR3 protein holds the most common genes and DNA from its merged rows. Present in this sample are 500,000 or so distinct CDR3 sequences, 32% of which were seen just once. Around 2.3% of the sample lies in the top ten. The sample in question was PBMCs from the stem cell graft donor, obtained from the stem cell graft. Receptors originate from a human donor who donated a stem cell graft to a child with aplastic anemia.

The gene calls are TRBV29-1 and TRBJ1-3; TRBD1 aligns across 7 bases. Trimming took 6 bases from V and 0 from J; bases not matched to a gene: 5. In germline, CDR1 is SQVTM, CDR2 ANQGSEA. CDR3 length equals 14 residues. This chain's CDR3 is CSVGDSRSGNTIYF. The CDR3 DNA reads TGCAGCGTGGGGGACAGCCGCTCTGGAAACACCATATATTTT.

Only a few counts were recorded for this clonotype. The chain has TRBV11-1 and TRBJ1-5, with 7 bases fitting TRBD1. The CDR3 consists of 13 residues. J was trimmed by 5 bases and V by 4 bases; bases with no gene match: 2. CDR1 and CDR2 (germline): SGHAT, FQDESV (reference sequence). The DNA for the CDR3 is TGTGCCAGCAGCTCCGACAGGGATCAGCCCCAGCATTTT. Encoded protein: CASSSDRDQPQHF.

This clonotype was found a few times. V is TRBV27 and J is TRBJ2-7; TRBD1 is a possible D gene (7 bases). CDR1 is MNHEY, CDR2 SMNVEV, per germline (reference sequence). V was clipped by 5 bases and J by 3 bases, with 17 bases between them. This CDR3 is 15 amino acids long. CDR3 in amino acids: CASSPGGRFIYEQYF. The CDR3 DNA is TGTGCCAGCAGTCCAGGGGGGCGATTCATCTACGAGCAGTACTTC.

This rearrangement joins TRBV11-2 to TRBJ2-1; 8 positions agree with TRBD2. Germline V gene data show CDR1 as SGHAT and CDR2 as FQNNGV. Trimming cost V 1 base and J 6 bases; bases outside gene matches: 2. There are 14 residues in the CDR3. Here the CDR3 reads CASSLGSGSNEQFF. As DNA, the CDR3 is TGTGCCAGCAGCTTAGGCAGCGGGAGCAATGAGCAGTTCTTC.

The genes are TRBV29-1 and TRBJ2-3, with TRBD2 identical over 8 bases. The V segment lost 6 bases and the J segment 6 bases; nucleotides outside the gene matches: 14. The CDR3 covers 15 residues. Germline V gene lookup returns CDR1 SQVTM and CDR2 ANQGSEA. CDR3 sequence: CSVDGPAGVTDTQYF. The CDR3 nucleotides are TGCAGCGTCGATGGTCCAGCGGGAGTAACCGATACGCAGTATTTT.

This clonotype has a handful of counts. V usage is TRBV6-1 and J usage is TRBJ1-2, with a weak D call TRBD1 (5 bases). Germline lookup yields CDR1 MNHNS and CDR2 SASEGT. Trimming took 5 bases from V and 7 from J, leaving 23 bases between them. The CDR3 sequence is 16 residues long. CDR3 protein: CASSPGLQEIGGGYTF. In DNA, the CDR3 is TGTGCCAGCAGTCCCGGGCTTCAGGAAATCGGGGGTGGCTACACCTTC.

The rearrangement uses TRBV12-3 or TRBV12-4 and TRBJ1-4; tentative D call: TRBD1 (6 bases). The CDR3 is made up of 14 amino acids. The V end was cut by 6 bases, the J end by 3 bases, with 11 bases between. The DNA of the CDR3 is TGTGCCAGCAGCCCTGACAGGTCTAATGAAAAACTGTTTTTT. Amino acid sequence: CASSPDRSNEKLFF.

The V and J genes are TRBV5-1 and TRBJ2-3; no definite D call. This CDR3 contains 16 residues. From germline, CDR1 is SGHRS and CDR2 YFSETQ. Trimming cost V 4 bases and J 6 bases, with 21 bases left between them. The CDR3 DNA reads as TGCGCCAGCAGCCCGTTGGATCGGTGGGCGGCGGATACGCAGTATTTT. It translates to CASSPLDRWAADTQYF.

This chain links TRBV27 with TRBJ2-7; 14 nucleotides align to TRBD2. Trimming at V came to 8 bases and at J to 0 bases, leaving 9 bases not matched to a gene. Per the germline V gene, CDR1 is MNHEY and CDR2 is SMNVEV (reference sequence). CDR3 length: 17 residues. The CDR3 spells CASAQTSGRAGSYEQYF. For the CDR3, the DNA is TGTGCCAGCGCCCAGACTAGCGGGAGGGCCGGCTCCTACGAGCAGTACTTC.

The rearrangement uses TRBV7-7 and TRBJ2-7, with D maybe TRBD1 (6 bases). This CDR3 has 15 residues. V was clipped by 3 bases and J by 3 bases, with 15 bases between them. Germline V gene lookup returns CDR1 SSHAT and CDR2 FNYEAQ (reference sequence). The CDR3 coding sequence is TGTGCCAGCAGCTTGGAGCAGGGGCCTTACTACGAGCAGTACTTC. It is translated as CASSLEQGPYYEQYF.

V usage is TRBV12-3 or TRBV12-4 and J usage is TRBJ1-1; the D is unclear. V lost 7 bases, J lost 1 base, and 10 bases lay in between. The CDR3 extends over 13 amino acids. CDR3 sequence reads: CASIRRPNTEAFF. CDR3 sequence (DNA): TGTGCCAGCATCCGGCGGCCGAACACTGAAGCTTTCTTT.

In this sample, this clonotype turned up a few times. For the CDR3, the DNA is TGTGCCAGCAGCCAAGAAGGTCTAGCTTTCGGCAATGAGCAGTTCTTC. As protein: CASSQEGLAFGNEQFF. The rearrangement joins TRBV4-2 to TRBJ2-1; weak D call: TRBD2 (5 bases). V was clipped by 0 bases and J by 6 bases, with 15 bases between them. Germline lookup yields CDR1 LGHNA and CDR2 YNFKEQ. The CDR3 sequence is 16 residues long.

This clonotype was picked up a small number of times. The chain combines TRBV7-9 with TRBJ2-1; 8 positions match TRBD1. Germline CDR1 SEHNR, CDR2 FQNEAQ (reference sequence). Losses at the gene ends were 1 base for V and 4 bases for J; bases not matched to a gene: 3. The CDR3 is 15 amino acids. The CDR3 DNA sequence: TGTGCCAGCAGCTTAGACCAGGGGGCTTACAATGAGCAGTTCTTC. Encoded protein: CASSLDQGAYNEQFF.

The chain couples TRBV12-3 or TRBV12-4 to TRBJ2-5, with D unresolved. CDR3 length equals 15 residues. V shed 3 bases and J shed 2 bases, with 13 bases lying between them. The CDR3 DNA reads TGTGCCAGCAGTTTCGGATTCGGCCAGCAAGAGACCCAGTACTTC. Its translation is CASSFGFGQQETQYF.

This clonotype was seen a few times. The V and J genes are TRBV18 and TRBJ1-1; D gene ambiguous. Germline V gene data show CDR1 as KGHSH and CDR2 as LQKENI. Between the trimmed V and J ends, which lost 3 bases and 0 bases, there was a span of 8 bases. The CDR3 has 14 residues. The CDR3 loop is CASSPMTMNTEAFF. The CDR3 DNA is TGTGCCAGCTCACCGATGACAATGAACACTGAAGCTTTCTTT. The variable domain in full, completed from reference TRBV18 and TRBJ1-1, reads NAGVMQNPRHLVRRRGQEARLRCSPMKGHSHVYWYRQLPEEGLKFMVYLQKENIIDESGMPKERFSAEFPKEGPSILRIQQVVRGDSAAYFCASSPMTMNTEAFFGQGTRLTVV.

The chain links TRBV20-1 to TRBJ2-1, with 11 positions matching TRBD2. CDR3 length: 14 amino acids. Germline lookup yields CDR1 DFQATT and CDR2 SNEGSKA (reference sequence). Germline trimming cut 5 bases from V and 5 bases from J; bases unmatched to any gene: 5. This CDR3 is CSAPTSGGNNEQFF. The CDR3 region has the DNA TGCAGTGCTCCTACTAGCGGGGGAAACAATGAGCAGTTCTTC.

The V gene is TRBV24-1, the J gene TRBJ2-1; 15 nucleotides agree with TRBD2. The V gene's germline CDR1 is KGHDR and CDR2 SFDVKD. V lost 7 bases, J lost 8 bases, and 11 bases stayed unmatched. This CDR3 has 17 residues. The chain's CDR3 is CATRGLAGGSGGDEQFF. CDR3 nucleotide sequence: TGTGCCACCAGAGGACTAGCGGGAGGGAGCGGAGGGGATGAGCAGTTCTTC.

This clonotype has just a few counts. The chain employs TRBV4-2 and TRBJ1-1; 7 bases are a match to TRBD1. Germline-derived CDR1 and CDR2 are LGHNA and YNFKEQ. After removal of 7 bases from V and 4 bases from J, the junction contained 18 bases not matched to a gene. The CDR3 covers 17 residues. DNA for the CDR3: TGTGCCAGCACCACAAGGGGAGACTGGACAGGTTCCACTGAAGCTTTCTTT. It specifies CASTTRGDWTGSTEAFF.

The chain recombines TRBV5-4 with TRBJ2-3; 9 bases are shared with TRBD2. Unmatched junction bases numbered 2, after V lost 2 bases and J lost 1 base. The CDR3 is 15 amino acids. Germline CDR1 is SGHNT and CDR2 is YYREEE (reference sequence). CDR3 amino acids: CASSLIAGGTDTQYF. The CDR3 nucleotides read TGTGCCAGCAGCTTAATAGCGGGGGGCACAGATACGCAGTATTTT.

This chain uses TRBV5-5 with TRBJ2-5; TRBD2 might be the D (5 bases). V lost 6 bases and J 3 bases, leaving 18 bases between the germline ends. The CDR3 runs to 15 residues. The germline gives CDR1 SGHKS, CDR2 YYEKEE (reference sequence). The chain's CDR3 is CASNRFVEGEETQYF. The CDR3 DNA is TGTGCCAGCAACCGTTTCGTCGAGGGCGAAGAGACCCAGTACTTC.

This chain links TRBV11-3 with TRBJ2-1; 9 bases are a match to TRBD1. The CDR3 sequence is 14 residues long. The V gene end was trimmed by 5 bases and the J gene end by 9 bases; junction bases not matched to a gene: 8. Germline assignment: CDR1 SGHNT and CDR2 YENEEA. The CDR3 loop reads CASSLGPGQGEQFF. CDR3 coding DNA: TGTGCCAGCAGCCTGGGCCCGGGACAGGGTGAGCAGTTCTTC.

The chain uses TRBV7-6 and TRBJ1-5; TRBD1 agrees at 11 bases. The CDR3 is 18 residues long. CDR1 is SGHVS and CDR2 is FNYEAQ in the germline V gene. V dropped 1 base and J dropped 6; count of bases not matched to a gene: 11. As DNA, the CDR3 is TGTGCCAGCAGCTTAGTAGGAGGACAGGGGGCGCGGTTTCAGCCCCAGCATTTT. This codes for CASSLVGGQGARFQPQHF. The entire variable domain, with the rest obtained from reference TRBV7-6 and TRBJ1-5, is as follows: GAGVSQSPRYKVTKRGQDVALRCDPISGHVSLYWYRQALGQGPEFLTYFNYEAQQDKSGLPNDRFSAERPEGSISTLTIQRTEQRDSAMYRCASSLVGGQGARFQPQHFGDGTRLSIL.